One sample yielded the 20 T cell receptor beta chains listed below, sequenced in a study of T cell responses to AZD1222 COVID-19 vaccine. This table comes from immunoSEQ multiplex PCR, and its TCRdb copy is limited to in-frame clones, with some not included. This repertoire shows about 80,000 clones, roughly 85% found once; its top ten account for roughly 3.1%. The sequencing here drew on peripheral blood, taken 28 days after the second AZD1222 dose. The receptor set was obtained from an adult who received the AZD1222 COVID-19 vaccine.

V usage is TRBV20-1 and J usage is TRBJ1-1; no reliable D call. In germline, CDR1 is DFQATT, CDR2 SNEGSKA (reference sequence). Trimming removed 3 bases at V and 4 bases at J, with 15 bases between. The CDR3 runs 14 residues. The CDR3 DNA sequence: TGCAGTGCTAGTTCATCCCGACGGGTCACTGAAGCTTTCTTT. Translating it yields CSASSSRRVTEAFF.

The gene calls are TRBV7-3 and TRBJ2-1; D may be TRBD2 (6 bases). This CDR3 comprises 16 residues. Germline loops: CDR1 SGHTA, CDR2 FQGTGA. V was clipped by 2 bases and J by 6 bases, with 17 bases between them. The CDR3 loop reads CASSLGFGTPGNEQFF. The CDR3 nucleotides read TGTGCCAGCAGCTTAGGATTTGGGACTCCTGGCAATGAGCAGTTCTTC.

The chain is built from TRBV21-1 and TRBJ2-5; the table's TRBD2 call for D was not verified on the DNA. TRBV21-1 corresponds to a pseudogene. CDR3 length: 16 residues. CDR3 region: CASSVSGGPSRETQYF. In DNA, the CDR3 is TGTGCCAGCAGTGTTAGCGGGGGGCCTTCCCGGGAGACCCAGTACTTC.

The genes are TRBV7-8 and TRBJ2-7; D possibly corresponds to TRBD2 (6 bases). The CDR3 runs 12 residues. V was clipped by 5 bases and J by 4 bases, with 9 bases between them. Per germline, CDR1 SGHVS and CDR2 FQNEAQ. As DNA, the CDR3 is TGTGCCAGCAGCGGGAGCGGGTACGAGCAGTACTTC. Its protein is CASSGSGYEQYF.

This clone was detected a few times. The rearrangement joins TRBV28 to TRBJ1-1; TRBD1 might be the D (5 bases). V dropped 6 bases and J dropped 7 bases, with 12 bases sitting between them. Germline V gene lookup returns CDR1 MDHEN and CDR2 SYDVKM. There are 12 residues in the CDR3. This CDR3 reads CASSRLGGEAFF. For the CDR3, the DNA is TGTGCCAGCAGCCGCCTGGGGGGTGAAGCTTTCTTT.

The chain joins TRBV5-6 to TRBJ2-5, with D unclear. The CDR3 has 14 amino acids. Trimming stripped 0 bases from V and 10 bases from J, with 16 bases between. CDR1 is SGHDT and CDR2 is YYEEEE in the germline V gene. CDR3 residues: CASSLETSTEFQYF. Written as DNA, the CDR3 is TGTGCCAGCAGCTTGGAGACTTCAACGGAGTTCCAGTACTTC.

The chain uses TRBV9 and TRBJ2-7; 8 bases align to TRBD2. CDR3 size: 14 residues. Germline CDR1 reads SGDLS; CDR2 reads YYNGEE. J gave up 3 bases and V 0 bases, and 2 bases lay outside the gene matches. The CDR3 loop reads CASSVAAGGYEQYF. CDR3 coding DNA: TGTGCCAGCAGCGTAGCGGCGGGAGGCTACGAGCAGTACTTC.

This sequence joins TRBV15 and TRBJ2-6; D gene ambiguous. The CDR3 has 17 amino acids. Germline CDR1 and CDR2: LNHNV and YYDKDF (reference sequence). V dropped 2 bases and J dropped 5 bases, with 16 bases sitting between them. The CDR3 nucleotides are TGTGCCACCAGCAGACATACACCCCTCGACAGGGCCAACGTCCTGACTTTC. Translation: CATSRHTPLDRANVLTF. Full variable domain (rest looked up from reference TRBV15 and TRBJ2-6): DAMVIQNPRYQVTQFGKPVTLSCSQTLNHNVMYWYQQKSSQAPKLLFHYYDKDFNNEADTPDNFQSRRPNTSFCFLDIRSPGLGDTAMYLCATSRHTPLDRANVLTFGAGSRLTVL.

J is TRBJ1-1 and V is TRBV3-1 (or the pseudogene TRBV3-2), with D possibly TRBD1 on 5 matching bases. Germline V gives CDR1 LGHDT, CDR2 YNNKEL (reference sequence). This CDR3 has 12 residues. V lost 7 bases, J lost 1 base, and 7 bases lay in between. The DNA of the CDR3 is TGTGCCAGCATCGGGGGGAACACTGAAGCTTTCTTT. Translated, it gives CASIGGNTEAFF.

The chain employs TRBV30 and TRBJ1-6; D is uncertain. CDR3 size: 14 residues. CDR1 and CDR2 (germline): GTSNPN, SVGIG (reference sequence). V shed 8 bases and J shed 13 bases, with 24 bases lying between them. Written as DNA, the CDR3 is TGTGCCGGACTCCCCCCGCAGGCGGGATCGCCCCTCCACTTT. This sequence encodes CAGLPPQAGSPLHF.

This clone has only one observation. Here the CDR3 DNA reads TGTGCCAGCAGCTCGTACCCACACAATGAGCAGTTCTTC. This translates into CASSSYPHNEQFF. The chain employs TRBV11-3 and TRBJ2-1; D gene unclear. CDR1 SGHNT and CDR2 YENEEA come from the germline V gene. This CDR3 has 13 amino acids. The V end lost 4 bases, the J end lost 5 bases, and 9 bases lay between the germline ends. The variable domain in full, completed from reference TRBV11-3 and TRBJ2-1, reads EAGVVQSPRYKIIEKKQPVAFWCNPISGHNTLYWYLQNLGQGPELLIRYENEEAVDDSQLPKDRFSAERLKGVDSTLKIQPAELGDSAVYLCASSSYPHNEQFFGPGTRLTVL.

The chain recombines TRBV9 with TRBJ1-6; D not resolved. Germline CDR1 reads SGDLS; CDR2 reads YYNGEE. Trimming cost V 3 bases and J 3 bases, with 10 bases left between them. The length of the CDR3 is 15 residues. DNA of the CDR3: TGTGCCAGCAGCGAGACGTCAGGCTATAATTCACCCCTCCACTTT. Residues: CASSETSGYNSPLHF.

For this clone: The sample holds other DNA sequences that translate to the same CDR3. The rearrangement joins TRBV4-1 to TRBJ1-1; D gene ambiguous. The V gene's germline CDR1 is MGHRA and CDR2 YSYEKL. The V end was cut by 2 bases, the J end by 5 bases, with 6 bases between. The CDR3 length is 12 residues. The CDR3 protein is CASSQSGTEAFF. The CDR3 coding sequence is TGCGCCAGCAGCCAATCAGGAACTGAAGCTTTCTTT.

This clone was seen just once. The chain couples TRBV24-1 to TRBJ2-1, with unresolved D. Per the germline V gene, CDR1 is KGHDR and CDR2 is SFDVKD. V was cut by 5 bases and J by 7 bases, with 14 bases left in between. CDR3 length: 14 amino acids. The CDR3 region is CATSGEIGRNEQFF. CDR3 DNA: TGTGCCACCAGTGGTGAGATAGGGCGGAATGAGCAGTTCTTC.

The chain has TRBV14 and TRBJ2-7; D is perhaps TRBD1 or TRBD2 (5 bases each). The germline V and J ends were trimmed by 1 base and 6 bases, with 13 bases remaining between them. The CDR3 consists of 14 residues. The V gene's germline CDR1 is SGHDN and CDR2 FVKESK. The CDR3 loop is CASSQVPGPGEQYF. The CDR3 DNA reads TGTGCCAGCAGCCAAGTCCCGGGGCCCGGCGAGCAGTACTTC.

The V and J genes are TRBV11-2 and TRBJ2-5, with D unclear. Trimming took off 1 base at V and 4 bases at J, with 10 bases between the two ends. Per germline, CDR1 SGHAT and CDR2 FQNNGV. This CDR3 comprises 14 residues. Here the CDR3 reads CASSLGVQLETQYF. In nucleotides, the CDR3 is TGTGCCAGCAGCTTAGGAGTACAGTTAGAGACCCAGTACTTC. The variable domain in full, with the rest retrieved from reference TRBV11-2 and TRBJ2-5, is EAGVAQSPRYKIIEKRQSVAFWCNPISGHATLYWYQQILGQGPKLLIQFQNNGVVDDSQLPKDRFSAERLKGVDSTLKIQPAKLEDSAVYLCASSLGVQLETQYFGPGTRLLVL.

The genes are TRBV2 and TRBJ1-1; D might be TRBD1 (6 bases). Per germline, CDR1 SNHLY and CDR2 FYNNEI. The CDR3 covers 14 residues. Trimming removed 6 bases at V and 4 bases at J, with 15 bases between. CDR3 DNA sequence: TGTGCCAGCAGGGCTCCGGGACAACGCACTGAAGCTTTCTTT. Residues: CASRAPGQRTEAFF. The variable domain in full, with the rest retrieved from reference TRBV2 and TRBJ1-1, is EPEVTQTPSHQVTQMGQEVILRCVPISNHLYFYWYRQILGQKVEFLVSFYNNEISEKSEIFDDQFSVERPDGSNFTLKIRSTKLEDSAMYFCASRAPGQRTEAFFGQGTRLTVV.

This chain connects TRBV7-3 to TRBJ2-5; a weak D match, TRBD1 (5 bases). CDR1 is SGHTA and CDR2 is FQGTGA in the germline V gene. The CDR3 is made up of 13 amino acids. The V gene lost 2 bases and the J gene lost 2 bases, with 6 bases spanning the gap. The CDR3, as DNA: TGTGCCAGCAGCTTACAGGGACAAGAGACCCAGTACTTC. As protein: CASSLQGQETQYF.

The rearrangement links TRBV4-1 to TRBJ1-1, with 8 bases aligning to TRBD1. The CDR3 is made up of 15 amino acids. Germline trimming cut 3 bases from V and 4 bases from J; bases unmatched to any gene: 7. The V gene's germline CDR1 is MGHRA and CDR2 YSYEKL. The CDR3 is CASSHADRDATEAFF. The CDR3 region has the DNA TGCGCCAGCAGCCATGCGGACAGGGATGCCACTGAAGCTTTCTTT.

The chain carries TRBV29-1 and TRBJ1-4, with D perhaps matching TRBD1 (5 bases). Germline V gives CDR1 SQVTM, CDR2 ANQGSEA. Trimming took off 3 bases at V and 2 bases at J, with 16 bases between the two ends. The CDR3 has 16 residues. The CDR3 reads CSVEVVGDRTNEKLFF. The CDR3 nucleotides are TGCAGCGTTGAGGTTGTAGGGGATCGGACTAATGAAAAACTGTTTTTT.